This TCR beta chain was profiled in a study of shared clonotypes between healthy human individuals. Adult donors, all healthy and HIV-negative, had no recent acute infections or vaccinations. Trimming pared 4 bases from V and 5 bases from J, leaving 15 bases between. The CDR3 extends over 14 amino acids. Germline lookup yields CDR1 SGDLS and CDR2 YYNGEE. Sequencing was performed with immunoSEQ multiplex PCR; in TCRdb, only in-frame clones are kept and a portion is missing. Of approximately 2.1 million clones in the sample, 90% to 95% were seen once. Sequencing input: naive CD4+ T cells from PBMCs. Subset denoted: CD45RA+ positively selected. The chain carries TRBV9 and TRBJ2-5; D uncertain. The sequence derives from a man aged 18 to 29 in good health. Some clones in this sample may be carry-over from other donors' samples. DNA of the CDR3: TGTGCCAGCAGCCCTTTCCAGCCTGGGGAGACCCAGTACTTC. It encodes CASSPFQPGETQYF.